This note documents a single T cell receptor (beta chain) sequence. The CDR3 is 13 residues long. Per the germline V gene, CDR1 is SEHNR and CDR2 is FQNEAQ (reference sequence). V lost 5 bases to trimming and J lost 9 bases, with 14 bases between them. The source of the sample is a study of blood T cells in healthy people across ages. A second PCR of about 7 to 12 cycles used a sample-barcoded 5' primer and a J-beta primer mix. TCRdb ran MiXCR on the 5' RACE reads and lists one entry per CDR3 protein. The table has fewer than 950,000 distinct CDR3 sequences, roughly 53% seen once. The clonotype was recovered from a man older than 75 in good health. Sequencing was done on a sample of blood. This rearrangement joins TRBV7-9 to TRBJ2-1; no firm D call. The CDR3 loop is CASSGRHGGEQFF. CDR3 DNA sequence: TGTGCCAGCAGCGGTAGACACGGCGGTGAGCAGTTCTTC.